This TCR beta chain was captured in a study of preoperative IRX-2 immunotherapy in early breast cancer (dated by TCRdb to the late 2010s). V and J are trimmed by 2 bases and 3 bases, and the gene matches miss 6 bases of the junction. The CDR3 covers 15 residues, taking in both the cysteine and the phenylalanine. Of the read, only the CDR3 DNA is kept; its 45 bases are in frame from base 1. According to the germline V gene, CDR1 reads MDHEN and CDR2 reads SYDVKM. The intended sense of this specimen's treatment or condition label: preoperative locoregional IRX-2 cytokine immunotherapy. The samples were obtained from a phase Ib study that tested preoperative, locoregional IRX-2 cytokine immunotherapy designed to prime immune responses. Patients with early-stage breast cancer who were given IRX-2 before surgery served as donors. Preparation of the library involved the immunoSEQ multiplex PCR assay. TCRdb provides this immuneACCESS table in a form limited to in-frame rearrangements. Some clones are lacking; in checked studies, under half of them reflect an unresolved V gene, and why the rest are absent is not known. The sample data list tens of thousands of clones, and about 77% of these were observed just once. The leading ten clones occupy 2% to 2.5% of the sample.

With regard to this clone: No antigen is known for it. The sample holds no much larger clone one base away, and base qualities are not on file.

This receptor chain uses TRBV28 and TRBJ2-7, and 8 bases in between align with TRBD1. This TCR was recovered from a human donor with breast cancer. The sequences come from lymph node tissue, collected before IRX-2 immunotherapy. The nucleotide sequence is TGTGCCAGCAGTTTAGCGGGACAGGTCTTCTACGAGCAGTACTTC. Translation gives CASSLAGQVFYEQYF.